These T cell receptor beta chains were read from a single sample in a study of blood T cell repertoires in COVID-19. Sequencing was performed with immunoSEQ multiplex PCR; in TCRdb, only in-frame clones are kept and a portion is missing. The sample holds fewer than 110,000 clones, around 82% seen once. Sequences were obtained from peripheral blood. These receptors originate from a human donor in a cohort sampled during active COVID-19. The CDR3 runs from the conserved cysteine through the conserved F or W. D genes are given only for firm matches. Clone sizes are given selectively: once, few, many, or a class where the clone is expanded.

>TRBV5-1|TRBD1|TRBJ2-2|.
CASSLGQGSNTGELFF
TGCGCCAGCAGCTTAGGACAGGGGTCGAACACCGGGGAGCTGTTTTTT
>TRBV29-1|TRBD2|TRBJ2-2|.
CSVLPSGRFGNTGELFF
TGCAGCGTTCTTCCTAGCGGGAGGTTCGGGAACACCGGGGAGCTGTTTTTT
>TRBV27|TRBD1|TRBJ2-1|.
CASSLEGQAYNEQFF
TGTGCCAGCAGTTTAGAAGGACAGGCCTACAATGAGCAGTTCTTC
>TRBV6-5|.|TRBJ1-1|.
CASRAGATEAFF
TGTGCCAGCAGAGCAGGGGCTACTGAAGCTTTCTTT
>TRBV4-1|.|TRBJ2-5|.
CASSQLTGLETQYF
TGCGCCAGCAGCCAACTCACAGGGTTAGAGACCCAGTACTTC
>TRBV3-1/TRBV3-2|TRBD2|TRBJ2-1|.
CASSRHRRTSSEQFF
TGTGCCAGCAGCCGCCACCGCAGGACTAGCTCTGAGCAGTTCTTC
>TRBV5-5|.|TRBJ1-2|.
CASSLSAGDNYGYTF
TGTGCCAGCAGCTTGTCGGCAGGGGATAACTATGGCTACACCTTC
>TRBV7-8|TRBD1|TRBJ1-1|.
CASSPTVTRGKMNTEAFF
TGTGCCAGCAGCCCTACGGTGACCAGGGGGAAGATGAACACTGAAGCTTTCTTT
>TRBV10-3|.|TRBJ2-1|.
CAISESGGHLFF
TGTGCCATCAGTGAGTCGGGTGGACATCTGTTCTTC
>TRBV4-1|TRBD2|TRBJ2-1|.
CASSLFAGANNEQFF
TGCGCCAGCAGCCTTTTTGCGGGAGCAAACAATGAGCAGTTCTTC
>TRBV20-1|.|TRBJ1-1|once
CSASPTGGATEAFF
TGCAGTGCTAGTCCCACCGGGGGGGCGACTGAAGCTTTCTTT
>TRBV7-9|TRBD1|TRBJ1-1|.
CASSKFGTGVTEAFF
TGTGCCAGCAGCAAATTCGGGACAGGGGTGACTGAAGCTTTCTTT
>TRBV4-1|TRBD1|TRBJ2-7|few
CASSLERQGVGEQYF
TGCGCCAGCAGCCTCGAACGACAGGGAGTGGGCGAGCAGTACTTC
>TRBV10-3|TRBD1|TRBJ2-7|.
CAAQKDRGLYEQYF
TGTGCCGCACAGAAGGACAGGGGGCTTTACGAGCAGTACTTC
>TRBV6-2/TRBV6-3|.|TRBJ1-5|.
CASSYSIIRENQPQHF
TGTGCCAGCAGTTACTCGATCATCCGTGAGAATCAGCCCCAGCATTTT
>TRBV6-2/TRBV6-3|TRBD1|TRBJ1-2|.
CASSMRQGDGYTF
TGTGCCAGCAGTATGAGACAGGGCGATGGCTACACCTTC
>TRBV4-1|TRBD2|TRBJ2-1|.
CASSQGHSGILNEQFF
TGCGCCAGCAGCCAAGGGCATAGCGGGATTTTAAATGAGCAGTTCTTC
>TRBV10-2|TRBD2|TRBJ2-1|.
CASISSPGLGAHEQFF
TGCGCCAGCATTTCATCGCCGGGACTAGGGGCCCATGAGCAGTTCTTC
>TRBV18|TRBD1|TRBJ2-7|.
CASSPRQGPSYEQYF
TGTGCCAGCTCACCACGACAGGGCCCCTCCTACGAGCAGTACTTC
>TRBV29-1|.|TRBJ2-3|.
CSVEEAPSSTQYF
TGCAGCGTTGAAGAAGCCCCATCGAGTACGCAGTATTTT
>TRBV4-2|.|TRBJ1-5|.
CASSQGGRQPQHF
TGTGCCAGCAGCCAAGGCGGAAGGCAGCCCCAGCATTTT
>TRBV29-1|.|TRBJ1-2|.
CSVATRQENNYGYTF
TGCAGCGTCGCAACAAGACAGGAGAATAACTATGGCTACACCTTC
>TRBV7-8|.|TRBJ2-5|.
CASSLVVAVYQETQYF
TGTGCCAGCAGCTTAGTAGTCGCCGTGTACCAAGAGACCCAGTACTTC
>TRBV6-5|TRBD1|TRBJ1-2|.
CASRNSGQGDGYTF
TGTGCCAGCAGAAACAGCGGACAGGGAGATGGCTACACCTTC
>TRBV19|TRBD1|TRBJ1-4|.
CASTNQARGYEKLFF
TGTGCCAGTACTAACCAGGCCAGGGGGTATGAAAAACTGTTTTTT
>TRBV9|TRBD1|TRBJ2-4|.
CASSPLGGDRGRTKNIQYF
TGTGCCAGCAGCCCTTTAGGGGGCGACAGGGGGCGGACCAAAAACATTCAGTACTTC
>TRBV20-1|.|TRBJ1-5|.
CSASSGNNQPQHF
TGCAGTGCTAGTTCAGGAAACAATCAGCCCCAGCATTTT
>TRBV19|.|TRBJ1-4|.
CASSWSRNEKLFF
TGTGCCAGTAGCTGGAGTAGGAATGAAAAACTGTTTTTT
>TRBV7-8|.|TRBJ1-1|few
CASSLEMATEAFF
TGTGCCAGCAGCTTAGAAATGGCTACTGAAGCTTTCTTT
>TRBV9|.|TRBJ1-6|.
CASSVGTLGSALHF
TGTGCCAGCAGCGTTGGGACACTTGGTTCGGCCCTCCACTTT
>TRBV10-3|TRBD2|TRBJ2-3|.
CAISTPSGVTDTQYF
TGTGCCATCAGTACCCCTAGCGGGGTCACAGATACGCAGTATTTT
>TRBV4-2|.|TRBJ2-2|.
CASSQDGIGARGTGELFF
TGTGCCAGCAGCCAAGATGGAATTGGAGCGAGGGGGACCGGGGAGCTGTTTTTT
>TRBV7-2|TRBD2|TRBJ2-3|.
CASSLNPSGISTDTQYF
TGTGCCAGCAGCTTAAATCCTAGCGGGATTAGCACAGATACGCAGTATTTT
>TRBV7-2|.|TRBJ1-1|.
CASSLGGQGRTEAFF
TGTGCCAGCAGCTTAGGTGGCCAGGGAAGAACTGAAGCTTTCTTT
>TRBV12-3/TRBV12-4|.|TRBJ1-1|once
CASSFGGLAEAFF
TGTGCCAGCAGTTTCGGGGGGCTGGCTGAAGCTTTCTTT
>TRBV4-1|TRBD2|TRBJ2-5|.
CASSPWGTSGQETQYF
TGCGCCAGCAGCCCCTGGGGGACTAGCGGTCAAGAGACCCAGTACTTC
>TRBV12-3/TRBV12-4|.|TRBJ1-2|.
CASSLRVSYGYTF
TGTGCCAGCAGTTTACGGGTGAGCTATGGCTACACCTTC
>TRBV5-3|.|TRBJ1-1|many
CARSGLLGTEAFF
TGTGCCAGAAGCGGACTTTTAGGAACTGAAGCTTTCTTT
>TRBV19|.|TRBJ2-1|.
CASSFLSTGLHSYNEQFF
TGTGCCAGTAGCTTCCTATCGACAGGTCTACACTCCTACAATGAGCAGTTCTTC
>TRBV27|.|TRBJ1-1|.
CASSFYSMNTEAFF
TGTGCCAGCAGTTTCTACAGCATGAACACTGAAGCTTTCTTT
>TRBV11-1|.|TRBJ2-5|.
CASRPPGGPGTQYF
TGTGCCAGCCGGCCCCCCGGGGGGCCGGGGACCCAGTACTTC
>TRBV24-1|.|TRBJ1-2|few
CATSGGSQGSGYTF
TGTGCCACCAGTGGGGGGTCTCAGGGGAGTGGCTACACCTTC
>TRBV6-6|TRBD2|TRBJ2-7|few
CASSPGLAGVNTYEQYF
TGTGCCAGCAGTCCGGGACTAGCGGGAGTGAATACCTACGAGCAGTACTTC
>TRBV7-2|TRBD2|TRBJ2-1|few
CASSLLAGAYNEQFF
TGTGCCAGCAGCTTACTAGCGGGGGCCTACAATGAGCAGTTCTTC
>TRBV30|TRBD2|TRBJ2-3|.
CAWSVRILAGRTDTQYF
TGTGCCTGGAGTGTACGGATCCTAGCGGGACGCACAGATACGCAGTATTTT
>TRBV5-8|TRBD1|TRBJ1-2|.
CASSLTLTGDDYGYTF
TGTGCCAGCAGCTTAACTTTGACAGGGGACGACTATGGCTACACCTTC
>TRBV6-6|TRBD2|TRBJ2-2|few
CASSFGTSAGELFF
TGTGCCAGCAGTTTCGGGACTAGCGCCGGGGAGCTGTTTTTT
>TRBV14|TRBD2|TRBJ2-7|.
CASSQGTSGPYEQYF
TGTGCCAGCAGCCAAGGGACTAGCGGGCCCTACGAGCAGTACTTC
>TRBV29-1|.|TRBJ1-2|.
CSAVKASGYTF
TGCAGCGCCGTAAAGGCTAGTGGCTACACCTTC
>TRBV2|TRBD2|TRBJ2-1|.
CASSGLADSYNEQFF
TGTGCCAGCAGTGGACTAGCTGACTCCTACAATGAGCAGTTCTTC
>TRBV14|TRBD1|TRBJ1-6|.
CASSQLQGLYNSPLHF
TGTGCCAGCAGCCAATTACAGGGGCTTTATAATTCACCCCTCCACTTT
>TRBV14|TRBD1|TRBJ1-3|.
CASSRGQGFTGNTIYF
TGTGCCAGCAGCCGCGGACAGGGATTTACCGGAAACACCATATATTTT
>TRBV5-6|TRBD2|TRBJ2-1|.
CASSPGGYLAYNEQFF
TGTGCCAGCAGCCCCGGGGGGTACCTTGCCTACAATGAGCAGTTCTTC
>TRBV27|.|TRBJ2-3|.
CASSSGFRTDTQYF
TGTGCCAGCAGTTCCGGGTTTCGCACAGATACGCAGTATTTT
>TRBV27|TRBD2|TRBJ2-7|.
CASSGEGHNEQYF
TGTGCCAGCAGCGGGGAGGGCCACAACGAGCAGTACTTC
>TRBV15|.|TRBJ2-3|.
CATSRDRSTSTSTDTQYF
TGTGCCACCAGCAGAGACAGGTCCACGTCCACTAGCACAGATACGCAGTATTTT
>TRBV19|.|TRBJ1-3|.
CASSAQGWSSGNTIYF
TGTGCCAGTAGTGCTCAGGGTTGGAGCTCTGGAAACACCATATATTTT
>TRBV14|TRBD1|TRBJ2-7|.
CASSQGLSGTDTYEQYF
TGTGCCAGCAGCCAAGGGTTATCCGGGACAGACACCTACGAGCAGTACTTC
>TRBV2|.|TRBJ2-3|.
CASSDRFSDTQYF
TGTGCCAGCAGTGACAGGTTCTCAGATACGCAGTATTTT